This T cell receptor (beta chain) was identified during a study of molecular identifiers for immune sequencing clone quantification. This CDR3 spans 15 amino acids. The germline V gene encodes CDR1 SEHNR and CDR2 FQNEAQ (reference sequence). Losses at the gene ends were 5 bases for V and 2 bases for J; bases not matched to a gene: 3. TCRdb passed the PCR reads through MiXCR, listing each CDR3 protein once. The table records about 100,000 distinct CDR3 sequences, 20% to 25% of them present only once. This clonotype was recorded many times. J is TRBJ2-7 and V is TRBV7-9; 13 nucleotides agree with TRBD2. The sequence was obtained from a human donor in good health. Some libraries in this study had Jurkat cell RNA spiked in. Sequences were obtained from naive CD8+ T cells from blood, with Jurkat cell RNA spiked in. Noted subset: FACS-sorted CD8+CD4-CCR7+CD45RA+ naive T cells. This chain's CDR3 is CASSDGLAGAYEQYF. As DNA, the CDR3 is TGTGCCAGCAGCGACGGACTAGCGGGAGCCTACGAGCAGTACTTC.